What follows are 16 T cell receptor beta chains derived from one specimen sequenced in a study of beta chain features in type 1 diabetes. What these receptors recognize is not known. The entirety of the isolated RNA underwent reverse transcription, so expressed TCRB transcripts were sequenced. Method: immunoSEQ multiplex PCR; TCRdb's copy keeps in-frame clones and lacks some. The data hold around 710,000 clones, with roughly 12% observed a single time. Broader study findings: When Type 1 diabetes patients were examined, their TCRB CDR3s proved moderately but significantly shorter in all four CD4+ subsets.

Sample: naive CD4+ T cells from blood. The receptors come from a man aged 30 to 39 with type 1 diabetes.

The gene calls are TRBV7-2 and TRBJ2-6; no clear D. Germline CDR1 is SGHTA and CDR2 is FQGNSA. V was pared by 5 bases and J by 6 bases, with 5 bases between. This CDR3 is built from 12 residues. DNA of the CDR3: TGTGCCAGCAGCCAGGAGGCCAACGTCCTGACTTTC. It translates to CASSQEANVLTF.

V is TRBV5-6 and J is TRBJ2-1, with 9 positions matching TRBD2. The trim removed 0 bases at V and 0 bases at J, leaving 7 bases unmatched. This CDR3 has 18 amino acids. Germline CDR1 and CDR2: SGHDT and YYEEEE. The CDR3, as DNA: TGTGCCAGCAGCTTGGCAAGCGGGGGGTCAAGCTCCTACAATGAGCAGTTCTTC. Translating it yields CASSLASGGSSSYNEQFF.

This chain connects TRBV14 to TRBJ1-3; perhaps TRBD1 as D (5 bases). Germline assignment: CDR1 SGHDN and CDR2 FVKESK. CDR3 length: 16 residues. The V end lost 5 bases, the J end lost 0 bases, and 14 bases lay between the germline ends. The CDR3, as DNA: TGTGCCAGCAGCTCACAGGCACGGAGCTCTGGAAACACCATATATTTT. It is translated as CASSSQARSSGNTIYF.

This clone was observed a few times. V and J are TRBV9 and TRBJ1-6, with D unresolved. Per germline, CDR1 SGDLS and CDR2 YYNGEE. This CDR3 region has 14 residues. Trimming left V 0 bases short and J 7 bases short, with 8 bases between. This CDR3 is CASSVAGVNSPLHF. CDR3 DNA sequence: TGTGCCAGCAGCGTAGCCGGAGTCAATTCACCCCTCCACTTT.

This chain connects TRBV19 to TRBJ2-7; 8 bases fit TRBD1. V lost 5 bases and J lost 0; bases outside the gene matches: 6. The CDR3 has 15 residues. Germline loops: CDR1 LNHDA, CDR2 SQIVND (reference sequence). The CDR3 reads CASSPWTGSSYEQYF. The CDR3 coding sequence is TGTGCCAGTAGTCCGTGGACAGGGAGCTCCTACGAGCAGTACTTC.

V usage is TRBV2 and J usage is TRBJ1-2; D may be TRBD1 (5 bases). The germline V gene has CDR1 SNHLY and CDR2 FYNNEI. Trimming removed 7 bases from V and 3 bases from J, with 18 bases in between. This CDR3 is 15 amino acids long. CDR3 sequence reads: CASTIRGGGDYGYTF. Written as DNA, the CDR3 is TGTGCCAGCACCATACGGGGGGGAGGAGACTATGGCTACACCTTC.

This clone occurred a few times. This sequence joins TRBV19 and TRBJ1-5; tentatively, D is TRBD1 (6 bases). The V end was cut by 5 bases, the J end by 4 bases, with 12 bases between. Per germline, CDR1 LNHDA and CDR2 SQIVND (reference sequence). The length of the CDR3 is 14 residues. The CDR3 protein is CASSARTENQPQHF. For the CDR3, the DNA is TGTGCCAGTAGTGCGCGGACAGAGAATCAGCCCCAGCATTTT.

V is TRBV5-8 and J is TRBJ1-4; no clear D. The CDR3 has 14 amino acids. Trimming pared 2 bases from V and 4 bases from J, leaving 9 bases between. CDR1 SGHTS and CDR2 YDEGEE come from the germline V gene. CDR3 bases: TGTGCCAGCAGCTTCGGCAGTTATAATGAAAAACTGTTTTTT. This sequence encodes CASSFGSYNEKLFF.

This clone was observed a handful of times. The chain couples TRBV5-1 to TRBJ2-6; D might be TRBD2 (5 bases). This CDR3 comprises 16 residues. V shed 0 bases and J shed 4 bases, with 11 bases lying between them. CDR1 is SGHRS, CDR2 YFSETQ, per germline. Written as DNA, the CDR3 is TGCGCCAGCAGCTTGGGGCCCGGGGTAGGGGCCAACGTCCTGACTTTC. It is translated as CASSLGPGVGANVLTF. The full variable domain, in which reference TRBV5-1 and TRBJ2-6 provide the parts outside the CDR3, is KAGVTQTPRYLIKTRGQQVTLSCSPISGHRSVSWYQQTPGQGLQFLFEYFSETQRNKGNFPGRFSGRQFSNSRSEMNVSTLELGDSALYLCASSLGPGVGANVLTFGAGSRLTVL.

This chain joins TRBV7-3 and TRBJ2-6; D gene ambiguous. Trimming removed 3 bases at V and 0 bases at J, with 3 bases between. Germline V gene data show CDR1 as SGHTA and CDR2 as FQGTGA. The CDR3 has 14 residues. The CDR3 sequence is CASSLYSGANVLTF. The DNA for the CDR3 is TGTGCCAGCAGCTTGTACTCTGGGGCCAACGTCCTGACTTTC.

This clone turned up a few times. The rearrangement joins TRBV10-3 to TRBJ2-1; 12 nucleotides match TRBD2. J lost 8 bases, V lost 7 bases, and 6 bases had no gene match. The CDR3 has 14 amino acids. The germline V gene encodes CDR1 ENHRY and CDR2 SYGVKD. CDR3 region: CAIMQLAGGHEQFF. CDR3 in DNA: TGTGCCATCATGCAACTAGCGGGGGGCCATGAGCAGTTCTTC.

This clone came up a few times. CDR3 amino acids: CASSSPPVSDTQYF. CDR3 nucleotides: TGTGCCAGCAGCTCCCCTCCTGTCTCGGATACGCAGTATTTT. The chain joins TRBV7-2 to TRBJ2-3; D not resolved. In germline, CDR1 is SGHTA, CDR2 FQGNSA. Trimming shortened V by 4 bases and J by 6 bases, and 14 bases separated the two germline ends. The CDR3 covers 14 residues.

The genes are TRBV18 and TRBJ1-5; D is unclear. V was shortened by 2 bases and J by 0 bases, with 11 bases between the two germline ends. Germline values: CDR1 KGHSH, CDR2 LQKENI. There are 16 residues in the CDR3. The CDR3 protein is CASSPYVSVSNQPQHF. The DNA for the CDR3 is TGTGCCAGCTCACCATATGTGTCAGTTAGCAATCAGCCCCAGCATTTT.

This clone was detected only a few times. This chain connects TRBV4-3 to TRBJ2-3; unclear D gene. The germline V and J ends were trimmed by 4 bases and 4 bases, with 9 bases remaining between them. Per germline, CDR1 LGHNA and CDR2 YSLEER. The CDR3 totals 13 residues. CDR3 coding DNA: TGCGCCAGCAGCCCCAGAGGCGCAGATACGCAGTATTTT. It codes for CASSPRGADTQYF.

This clone was found a few times. The rearrangement joins TRBV5-1 to TRBJ2-4; D is undetermined. Germline assignment: CDR1 SGHRS and CDR2 YFSETQ. Between the trimmed V and J ends, which lost 0 bases and 3 bases, there was a span of 7 bases. CDR3 length: 14 residues. The CDR3 DNA reads as TGCGCCAGCAGCTTGGTAGGAGACAAAAACATTCAGTACTTC. It yields the protein CASSLVGDKNIQYF.

There are a few counts of this clone. The CDR3 protein is CAISGGTDNSPLHF. The CDR3 DNA reads as TGTGCCATCAGTGGCGGGACAGATAATTCACCCCTCCACTTT. This chain uses TRBV10-3 with TRBJ1-6, with 7 bases aligning to TRBD1. From germline, CDR1 is ENHRY and CDR2 SYGVKD. The CDR3 sequence is 14 residues long. J gave up 5 bases and V 4 bases, and 2 bases lay outside the gene matches.